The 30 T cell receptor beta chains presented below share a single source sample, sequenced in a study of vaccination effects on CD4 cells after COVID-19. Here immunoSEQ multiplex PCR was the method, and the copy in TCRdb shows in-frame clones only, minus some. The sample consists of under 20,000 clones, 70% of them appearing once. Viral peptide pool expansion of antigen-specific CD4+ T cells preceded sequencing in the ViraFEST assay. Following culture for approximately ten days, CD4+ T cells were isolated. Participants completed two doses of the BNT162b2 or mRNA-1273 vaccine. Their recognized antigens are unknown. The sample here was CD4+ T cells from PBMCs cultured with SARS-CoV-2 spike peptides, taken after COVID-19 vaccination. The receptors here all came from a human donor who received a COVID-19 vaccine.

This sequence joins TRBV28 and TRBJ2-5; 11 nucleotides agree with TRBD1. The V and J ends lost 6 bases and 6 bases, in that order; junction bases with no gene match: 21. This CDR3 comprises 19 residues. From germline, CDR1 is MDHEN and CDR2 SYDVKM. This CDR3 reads CASSPINFSRTGGMKTQYF. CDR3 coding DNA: TGTGCCAGCAGCCCCATTAACTTCTCTCGGACAGGGGGCATGAAGACCCAGTACTTC.

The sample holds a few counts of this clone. The CDR3 loop reads CASSPRGLGTEAFF. The CDR3 bases are TGCGCCAGCAGCCCCCGGGGCCTCGGCACTGAAGCTTTCTTT. This chain uses TRBV4-1 with TRBJ1-1; weak D call: TRBD1 (5 bases). The length of the CDR3 is 14 residues. Germline lookup yields CDR1 MGHRA and CDR2 YSYEKL. Trimming removed 4 bases from V and 4 bases from J, with 13 bases in between.

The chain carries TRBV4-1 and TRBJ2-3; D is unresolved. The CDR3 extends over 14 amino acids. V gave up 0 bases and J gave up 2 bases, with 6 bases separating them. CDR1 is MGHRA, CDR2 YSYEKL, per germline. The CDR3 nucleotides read TGCGCCAGCAGCCAAGAGTACTTCACAGATACGCAGTATTTT. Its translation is CASSQEYFTDTQYF.

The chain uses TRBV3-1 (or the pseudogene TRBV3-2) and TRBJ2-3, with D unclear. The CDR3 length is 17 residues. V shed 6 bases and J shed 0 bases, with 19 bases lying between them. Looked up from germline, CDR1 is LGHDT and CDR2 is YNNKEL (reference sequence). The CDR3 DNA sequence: TGTGCCAGCAGTCCAGATTTTGTGGGTACTAGCACAGATACGCAGTATTTT. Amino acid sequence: CASSPDFVGTSTDTQYF.

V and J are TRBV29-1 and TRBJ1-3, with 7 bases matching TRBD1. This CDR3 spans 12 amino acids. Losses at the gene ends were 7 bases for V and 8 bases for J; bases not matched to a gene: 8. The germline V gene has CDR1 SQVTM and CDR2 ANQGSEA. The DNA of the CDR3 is TGCAGCGCCGGGGACAGCACGTACACCATATATTTT. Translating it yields CSAGDSTYTIYF.

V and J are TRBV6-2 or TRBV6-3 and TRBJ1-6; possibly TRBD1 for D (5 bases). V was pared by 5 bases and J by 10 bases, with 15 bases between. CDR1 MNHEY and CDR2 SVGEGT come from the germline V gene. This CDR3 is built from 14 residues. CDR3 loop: CASSLSRDSSPLHF. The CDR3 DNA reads TGTGCCAGCAGTCTAAGCCGGGACTCATCACCCCTCCACTTT.

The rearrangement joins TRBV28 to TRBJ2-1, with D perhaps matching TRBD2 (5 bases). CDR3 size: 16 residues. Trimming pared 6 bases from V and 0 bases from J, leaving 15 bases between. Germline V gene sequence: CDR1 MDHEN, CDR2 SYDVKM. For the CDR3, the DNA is TGTGCCAGCAGGGGAGCGGCCATGAGCTCCTACAATGAGCAGTTCTTC. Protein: CASRGAAMSSYNEQFF. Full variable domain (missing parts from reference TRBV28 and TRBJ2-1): DVKVTQSSRYLVKRTGEKVFLECVQDMDHENMFWYRQDPGLGLRLIYFSYDVKMKEKGDIPEGYSVSREKKERFSLILESASTNQTSMYLCASRGAAMSSYNEQFFGPGTRLTVL.

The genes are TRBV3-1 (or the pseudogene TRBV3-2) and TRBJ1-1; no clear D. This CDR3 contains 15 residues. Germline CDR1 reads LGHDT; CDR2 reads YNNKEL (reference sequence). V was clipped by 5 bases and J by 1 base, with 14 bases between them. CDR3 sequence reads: CASSFGVLTNTEAFF. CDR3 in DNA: TGTGCCAGCAGCTTCGGAGTCCTGACGAACACTGAAGCTTTCTTT.

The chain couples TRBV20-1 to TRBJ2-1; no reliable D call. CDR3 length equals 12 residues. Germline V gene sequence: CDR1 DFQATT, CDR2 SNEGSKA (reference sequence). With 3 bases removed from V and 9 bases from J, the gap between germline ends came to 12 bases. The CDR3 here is CSASDLTSEQFF. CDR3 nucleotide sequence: TGCAGTGCTAGTGACTTGACCAGTGAGCAGTTCTTC.

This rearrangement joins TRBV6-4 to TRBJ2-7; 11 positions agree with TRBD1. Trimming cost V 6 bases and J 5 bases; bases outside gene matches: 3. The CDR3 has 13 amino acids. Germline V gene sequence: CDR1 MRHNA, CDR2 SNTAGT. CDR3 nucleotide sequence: TGTGCCAGCAGGGACAGGGGGCTCAACGAGCAGTACTTC. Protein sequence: CASRDRGLNEQYF.

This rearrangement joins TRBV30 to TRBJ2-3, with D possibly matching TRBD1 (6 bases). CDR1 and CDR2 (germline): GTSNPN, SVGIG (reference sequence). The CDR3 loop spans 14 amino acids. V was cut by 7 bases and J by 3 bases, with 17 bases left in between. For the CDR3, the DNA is TGTGCCTCCCGTCCCGGACAGAGGACAGATACGCAGTATTTT. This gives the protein CASRPGQRTDTQYF.

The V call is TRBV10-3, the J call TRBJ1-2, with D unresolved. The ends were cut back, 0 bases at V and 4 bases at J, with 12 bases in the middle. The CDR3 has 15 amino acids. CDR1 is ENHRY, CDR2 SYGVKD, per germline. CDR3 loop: CAISESPGYGYGYTF. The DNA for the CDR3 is TGTGCCATCAGTGAGTCACCGGGATATGGCTATGGCTACACCTTC.

Here the CDR3 reads CASSLPQDFSNQPQHF. CDR3 in DNA: TGTGCCAGCAGCTTACCACAGGATTTTAGCAATCAGCCCCAGCATTTT. V usage is TRBV5-4 and J usage is TRBJ1-5; TRBD1 is a possible D gene (5 bases). CDR1 and CDR2 from the germline V gene are SGHNT and YYREEE (reference sequence). The CDR3 is 16 residues long. V was trimmed by 2 bases and J by 0 bases, leaving 12 bases between them.

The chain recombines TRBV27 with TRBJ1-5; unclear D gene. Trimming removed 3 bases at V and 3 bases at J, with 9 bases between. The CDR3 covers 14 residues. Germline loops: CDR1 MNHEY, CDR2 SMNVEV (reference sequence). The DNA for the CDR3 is TGTGCCAGCAGTTTCTCGGCACACAATCAGCCCCAGCATTTT. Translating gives CASSFSAHNQPQHF.

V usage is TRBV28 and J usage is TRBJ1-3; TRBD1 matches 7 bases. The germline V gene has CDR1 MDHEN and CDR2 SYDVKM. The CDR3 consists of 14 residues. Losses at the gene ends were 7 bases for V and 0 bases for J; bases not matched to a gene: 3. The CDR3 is CASINRGSGNTIYF. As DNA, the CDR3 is TGTGCCAGCATTAACAGGGGCTCTGGAAACACCATATATTTT.

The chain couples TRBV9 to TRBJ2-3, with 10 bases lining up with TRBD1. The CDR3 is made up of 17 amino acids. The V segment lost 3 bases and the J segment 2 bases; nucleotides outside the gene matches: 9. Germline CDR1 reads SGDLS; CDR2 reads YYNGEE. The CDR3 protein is CASSALAGTGDTDTQYF. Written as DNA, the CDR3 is TGTGCCAGCAGCGCCCTGGCGGGGACAGGGGACACAGATACGCAGTATTTT.

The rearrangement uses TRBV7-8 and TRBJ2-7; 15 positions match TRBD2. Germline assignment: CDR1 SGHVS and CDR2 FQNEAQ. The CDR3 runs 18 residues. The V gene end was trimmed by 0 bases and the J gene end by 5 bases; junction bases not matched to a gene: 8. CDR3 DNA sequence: TGTGCCAGCAGCTTAGCTCGGGGGACTAGCGGGAGGTCTCACGAGCAGTACTTC. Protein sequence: CASSLARGTSGRSHEQYF. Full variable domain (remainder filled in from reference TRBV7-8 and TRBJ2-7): GAGVSQSPRYKVAKRGQDVALRCDPISGHVSLFWYQQALGQGPEFLTYFQNEAQLDKSGLPSDRFFAERPEGSVSTLKIQRTQQEDSAVYLCASSLARGTSGRSHEQYFGPGTRLTVT.

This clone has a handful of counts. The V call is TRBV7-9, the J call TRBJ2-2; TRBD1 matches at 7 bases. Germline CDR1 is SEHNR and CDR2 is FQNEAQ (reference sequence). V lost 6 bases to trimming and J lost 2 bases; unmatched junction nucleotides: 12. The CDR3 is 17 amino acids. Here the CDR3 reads CASSFRKGTANTGELFF. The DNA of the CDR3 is TGTGCCAGCAGTTTTAGAAAAGGGACAGCCAACACCGGGGAGCTGTTTTTT.

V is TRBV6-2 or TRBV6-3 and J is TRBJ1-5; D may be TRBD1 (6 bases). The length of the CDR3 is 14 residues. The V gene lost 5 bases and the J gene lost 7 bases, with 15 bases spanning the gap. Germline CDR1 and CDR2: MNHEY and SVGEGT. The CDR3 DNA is TGTGCCAGCAGTCAGGGGCCCCGTTCCCAGCCCCAGCATTTT. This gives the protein CASSQGPRSQPQHF.

The CDR3 coding sequence is TGTGCCAGCAGTCCGGACACCGGGGAGCTGTTTTTT. Its translation is CASSPDTGELFF. The chain links TRBV28 to TRBJ2-2; D is undetermined. CDR3 length: 12 residues. Between the trimmed V and J ends, which lost 5 bases and 3 bases, there was a span of 4 bases. Germline assignment: CDR1 MDHEN and CDR2 SYDVKM.

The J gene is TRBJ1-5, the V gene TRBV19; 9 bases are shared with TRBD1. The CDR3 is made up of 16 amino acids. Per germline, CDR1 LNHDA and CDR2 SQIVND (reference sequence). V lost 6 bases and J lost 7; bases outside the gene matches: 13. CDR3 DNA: TGTGCCAGTAGCCACAACAGGGGGCAAAGACGGCAGCCCCAGCATTTT. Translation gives CASSHNRGQRRQPQHF.

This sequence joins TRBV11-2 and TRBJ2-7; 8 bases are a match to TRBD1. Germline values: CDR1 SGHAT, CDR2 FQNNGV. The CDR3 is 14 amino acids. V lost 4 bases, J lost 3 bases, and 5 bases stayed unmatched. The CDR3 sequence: CASSSLDRVYEQYF. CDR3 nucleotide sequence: TGTGCCAGCAGCTCCTTGGACAGGGTCTACGAGCAGTACTTC.

The CDR3 spells CASSHGGGGEQFF. The CDR3 region has the DNA TGTGCCAGCAGTCACGGAGGGGGCGGTGAGCAGTTCTTC. The V gene is TRBV6-2 or TRBV6-3, the J gene TRBJ2-1, with D possibly being TRBD1 (7 bases). Trimming took 5 bases from V and 9 from J, leaving 14 bases between them. Germline-derived CDR1 and CDR2 are MNHEY and SVGEGT. The CDR3 runs to 13 residues.

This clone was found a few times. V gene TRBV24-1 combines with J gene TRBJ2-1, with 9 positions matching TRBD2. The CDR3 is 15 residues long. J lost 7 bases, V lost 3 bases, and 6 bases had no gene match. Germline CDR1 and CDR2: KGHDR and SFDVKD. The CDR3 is CATSDPSGNANEQFF. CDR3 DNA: TGTGCCACCAGTGATCCTAGCGGGAATGCGAATGAGCAGTTCTTC.

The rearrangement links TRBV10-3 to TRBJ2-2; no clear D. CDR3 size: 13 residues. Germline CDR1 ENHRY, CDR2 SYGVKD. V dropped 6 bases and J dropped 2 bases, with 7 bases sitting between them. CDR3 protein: CAISLDNTGELFF. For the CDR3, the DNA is TGTGCCATCAGCTTGGACAACACCGGGGAGCTGTTTTTT.

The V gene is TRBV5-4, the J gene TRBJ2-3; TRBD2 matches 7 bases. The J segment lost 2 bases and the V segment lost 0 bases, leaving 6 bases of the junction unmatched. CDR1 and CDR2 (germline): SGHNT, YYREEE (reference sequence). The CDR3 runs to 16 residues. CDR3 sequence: CASSLAGLDYTDTQYF. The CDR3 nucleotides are TGTGCCAGCAGCTTGGCCGGACTAGATTACACAGATACGCAGTATTTT.

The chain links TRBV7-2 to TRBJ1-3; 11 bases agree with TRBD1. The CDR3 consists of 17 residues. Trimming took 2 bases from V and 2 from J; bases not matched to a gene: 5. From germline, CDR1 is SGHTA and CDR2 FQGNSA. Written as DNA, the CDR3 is TGTGCCAGCAGCTTATTACCGGACAGGGGGCCTGGAAACACCATATATTTT. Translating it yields CASSLLPDRGPGNTIYF.

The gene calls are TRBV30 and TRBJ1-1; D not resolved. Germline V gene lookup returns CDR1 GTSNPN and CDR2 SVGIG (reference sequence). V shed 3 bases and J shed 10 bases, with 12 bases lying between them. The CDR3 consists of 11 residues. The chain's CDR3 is CAWRIGGLAFF. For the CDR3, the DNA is TGTGCCTGGAGGATCGGAGGTCTAGCTTTCTTT.

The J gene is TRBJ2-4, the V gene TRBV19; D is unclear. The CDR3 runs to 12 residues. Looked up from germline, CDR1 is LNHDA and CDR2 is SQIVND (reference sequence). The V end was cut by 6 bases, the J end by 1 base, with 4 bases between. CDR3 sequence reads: CASSQAKNIQYF. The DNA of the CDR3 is TGTGCCAGTAGCCAGGCCAAAAACATTCAGTACTTC.

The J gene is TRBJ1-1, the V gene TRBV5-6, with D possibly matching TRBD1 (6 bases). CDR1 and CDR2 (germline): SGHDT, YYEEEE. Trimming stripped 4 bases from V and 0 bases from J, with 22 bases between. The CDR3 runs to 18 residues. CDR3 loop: CASSPRWAGVGLNTEAFF. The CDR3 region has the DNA TGTGCCAGCAGCCCCCGGTGGGCAGGGGTCGGGCTGAACACTGAAGCTTTCTTT. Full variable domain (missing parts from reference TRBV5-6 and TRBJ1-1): DAGVTQSPTHLIKTRGQQVTLRCSPKSGHDTVSWYQQALGQGPQFIFQYYEEEERQRGNFPDRFSGHQFPNYSSELNVNALLLGDSALYLCASSPRWAGVGLNTEAFFGQGTRLTVV.